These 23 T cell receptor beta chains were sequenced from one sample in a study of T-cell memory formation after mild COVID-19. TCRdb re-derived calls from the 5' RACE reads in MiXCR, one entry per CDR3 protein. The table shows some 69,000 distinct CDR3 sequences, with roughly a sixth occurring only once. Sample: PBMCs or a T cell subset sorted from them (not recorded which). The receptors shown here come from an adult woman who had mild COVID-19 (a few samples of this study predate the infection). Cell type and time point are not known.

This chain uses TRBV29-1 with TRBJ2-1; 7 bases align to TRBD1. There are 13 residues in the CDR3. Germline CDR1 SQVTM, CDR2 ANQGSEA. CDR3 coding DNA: TGCAGTCCGCTTGGACAGGATGGGCAAGAGCAGTTCTTC. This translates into CSPLGQDGQEQFF.

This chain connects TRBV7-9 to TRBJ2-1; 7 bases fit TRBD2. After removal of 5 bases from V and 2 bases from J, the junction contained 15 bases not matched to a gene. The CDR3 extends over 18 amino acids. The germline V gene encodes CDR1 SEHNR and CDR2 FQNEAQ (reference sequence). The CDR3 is CASSPGWSAGATYNEQFF. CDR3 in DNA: TGTGCCAGCAGCCCCGGGTGGAGCGCGGGAGCCACCTACAATGAGCAGTTCTTC.

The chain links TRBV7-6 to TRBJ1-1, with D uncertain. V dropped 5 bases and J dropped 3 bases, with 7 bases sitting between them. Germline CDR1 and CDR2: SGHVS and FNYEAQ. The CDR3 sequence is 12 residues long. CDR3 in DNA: TGTGCCAGCAGCCACATGGACACTGAAGCTTTCTTT. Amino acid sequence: CASSHMDTEAFF.

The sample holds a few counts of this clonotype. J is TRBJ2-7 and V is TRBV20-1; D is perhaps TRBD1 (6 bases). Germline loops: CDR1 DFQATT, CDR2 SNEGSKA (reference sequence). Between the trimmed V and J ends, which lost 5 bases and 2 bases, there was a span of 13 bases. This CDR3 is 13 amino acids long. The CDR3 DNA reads TGCAGTGCTTGGACAGAATCAGCCTACGAGCAGTACTTC. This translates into CSAWTESAYEQYF.

CDR3 in amino acids: CASSLSGAETQYF. CDR3 nucleotides: TGTGCCAGCAGTTTATCGGGGGCGGAGACCCAGTACTTC. This chain joins TRBV27 and TRBJ2-5; D may be TRBD1 (6 bases). The CDR3 has 13 residues. Trimming pared 0 bases from V and 5 bases from J, leaving 7 bases between. CDR1 MNHEY and CDR2 SMNVEV come from the germline V gene (reference sequence).

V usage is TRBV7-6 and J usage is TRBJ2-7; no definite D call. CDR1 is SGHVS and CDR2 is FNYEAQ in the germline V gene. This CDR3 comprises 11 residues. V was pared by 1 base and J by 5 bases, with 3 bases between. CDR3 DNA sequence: TGTGCCAGCAGCTTAGACAACGAGCAGTACTTC. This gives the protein CASSLDNEQYF.

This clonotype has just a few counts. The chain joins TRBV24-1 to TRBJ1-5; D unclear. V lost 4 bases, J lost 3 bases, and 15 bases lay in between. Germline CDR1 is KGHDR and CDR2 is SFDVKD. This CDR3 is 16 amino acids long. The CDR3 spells CATSDASDGYNQPQHF. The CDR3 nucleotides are TGTGCCACCAGTGACGCGTCGGACGGCTACAATCAGCCCCAGCATTTT.

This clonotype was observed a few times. This CDR3 reads CASSLGQPRGQFF. CDR3 in DNA: TGTGCCAGCAGCTTGGGGCAGCCTAGGGGGCAGTTCTTC. This chain connects TRBV5-6 to TRBJ2-1, with a tentative D call TRBD1 (5 bases). Germline CDR1 is SGHDT and CDR2 is YYEEEE. This CDR3 has 13 amino acids. V was clipped by 0 bases and J by 12 bases, with 13 bases between them.

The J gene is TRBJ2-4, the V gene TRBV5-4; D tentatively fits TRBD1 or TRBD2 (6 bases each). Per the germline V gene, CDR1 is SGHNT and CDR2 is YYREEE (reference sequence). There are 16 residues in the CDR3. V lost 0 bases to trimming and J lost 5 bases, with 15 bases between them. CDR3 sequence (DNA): TGTGCCAGCAGCTTGGAGGGGGGCGGCGGAGAAAACATTCAGTACTTC. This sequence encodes CASSLEGGGGENIQYF.

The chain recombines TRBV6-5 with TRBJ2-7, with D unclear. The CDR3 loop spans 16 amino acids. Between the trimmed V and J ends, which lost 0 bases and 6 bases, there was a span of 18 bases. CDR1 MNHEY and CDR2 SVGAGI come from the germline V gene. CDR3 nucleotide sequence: TGTGCCAGCAGTTACTCGAAGATGGGCTCCACCATCGAGCAGTACTTC. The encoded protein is CASSYSKMGSTIEQYF.

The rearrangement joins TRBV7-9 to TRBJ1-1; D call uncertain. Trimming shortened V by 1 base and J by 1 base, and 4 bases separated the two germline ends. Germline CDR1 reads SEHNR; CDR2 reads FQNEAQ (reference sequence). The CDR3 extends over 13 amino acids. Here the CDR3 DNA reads TGTGCCAGCAGCTTAGGAGCGAACACTGAAGCTTTCTTT. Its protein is CASSLGANTEAFF.

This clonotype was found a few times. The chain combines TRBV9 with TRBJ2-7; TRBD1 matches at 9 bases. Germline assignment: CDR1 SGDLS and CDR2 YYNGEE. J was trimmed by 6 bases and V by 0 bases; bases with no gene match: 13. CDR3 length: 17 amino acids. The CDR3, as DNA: TGTGCCAGCAGCGTAGACCCCGGGACAGGGTTTTTGGGCGAGCAGTACTTC. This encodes CASSVDPGTGFLGEQYF. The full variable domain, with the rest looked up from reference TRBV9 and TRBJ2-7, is DSGVTQTPKHLITATGQRVTLRCSPRSGDLSVYWYQQSLDQGLQFLIQYYNGEERAKGNILERFSAQQFPDLHSELNLSSLELGDSALYFCASSVDPGTGFLGEQYFGPGTRLTVT.

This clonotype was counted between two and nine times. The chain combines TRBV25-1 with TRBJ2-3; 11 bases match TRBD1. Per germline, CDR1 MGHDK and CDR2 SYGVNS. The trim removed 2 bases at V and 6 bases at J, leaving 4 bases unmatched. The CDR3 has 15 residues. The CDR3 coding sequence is TGTGCCAGCAGTGAAGGGACAGGGGGACCTGATACGCAGTATTTT. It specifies CASSEGTGGPDTQYF.

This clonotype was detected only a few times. CDR3 loop: CASSPGTSVLFAYEQYF. The CDR3 coding sequence is TGTGCCAGCAGTCCCGGGACTAGCGTTCTGTTCGCCTACGAGCAGTACTTC. The chain links TRBV7-6 to TRBJ2-7; 10 bases are a match to TRBD2. The CDR3 sequence is 17 residues long. Germline lookup yields CDR1 SGHVS and CDR2 FNYEAQ. After removal of 6 bases from V and 2 bases from J, the junction contained 13 bases not matched to a gene.

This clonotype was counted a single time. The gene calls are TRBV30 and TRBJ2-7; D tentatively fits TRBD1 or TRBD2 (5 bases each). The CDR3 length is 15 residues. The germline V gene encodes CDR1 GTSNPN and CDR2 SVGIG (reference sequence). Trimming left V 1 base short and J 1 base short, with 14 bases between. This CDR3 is CAWSGRGRNSYEQYF. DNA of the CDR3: TGTGCCTGGAGTGGAAGGGGACGGAATTCCTACGAGCAGTACTTC.

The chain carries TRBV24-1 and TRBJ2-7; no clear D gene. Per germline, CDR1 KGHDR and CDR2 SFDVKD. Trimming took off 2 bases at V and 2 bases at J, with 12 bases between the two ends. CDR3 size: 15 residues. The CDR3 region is CATSDSGIGTYEQYF. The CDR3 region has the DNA TGTGCCACCAGTGATTCGGGCATTGGCACCTACGAGCAGTACTTC.

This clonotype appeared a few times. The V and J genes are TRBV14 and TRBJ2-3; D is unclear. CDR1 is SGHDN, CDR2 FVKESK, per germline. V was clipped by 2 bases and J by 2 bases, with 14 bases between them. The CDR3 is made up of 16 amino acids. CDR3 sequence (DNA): TGTGCCAGCAGCCAACGCCCACACGGGTACACAGATACGCAGTATTTT. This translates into CASSQRPHGYTDTQYF.

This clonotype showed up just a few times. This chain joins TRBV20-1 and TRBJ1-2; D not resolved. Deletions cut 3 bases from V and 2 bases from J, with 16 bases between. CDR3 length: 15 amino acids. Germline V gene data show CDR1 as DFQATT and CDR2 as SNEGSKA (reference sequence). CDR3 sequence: CSARYSPGENYGYTF. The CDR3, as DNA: TGCAGTGCTAGGTATTCCCCAGGAGAGAACTATGGCTACACCTTC.

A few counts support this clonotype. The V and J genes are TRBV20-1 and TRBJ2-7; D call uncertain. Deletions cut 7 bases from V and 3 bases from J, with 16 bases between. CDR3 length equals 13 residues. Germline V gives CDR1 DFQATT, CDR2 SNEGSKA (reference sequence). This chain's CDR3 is CSGLGGQFYEQYF. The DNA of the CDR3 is TGCAGTGGGCTGGGCGGTCAGTTCTACGAGCAGTACTTC.

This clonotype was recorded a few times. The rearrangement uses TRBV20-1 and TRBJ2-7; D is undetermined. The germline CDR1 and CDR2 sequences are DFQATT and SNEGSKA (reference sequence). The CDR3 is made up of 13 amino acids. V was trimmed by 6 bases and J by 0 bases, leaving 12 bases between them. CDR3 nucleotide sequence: TGCAGTGCCATGCTGGGCCGCTCCTACGAGCAGTACTTC. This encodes CSAMLGRSYEQYF.

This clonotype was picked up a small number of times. The CDR3 sequence: CASSETGTGWSEQYF. DNA of the CDR3: TGTGCCAGCAGTGAAACCGGGACAGGTTGGAGCGAGCAGTACTTC. The J gene is TRBJ2-7, the V gene TRBV25-1; 8 nucleotides align to TRBD1. CDR3 length: 15 residues. CDR1 is MGHDK and CDR2 is SYGVNS in the germline V gene. Trimming removed 2 bases from V and 6 bases from J; junction bases left unmatched: 9.

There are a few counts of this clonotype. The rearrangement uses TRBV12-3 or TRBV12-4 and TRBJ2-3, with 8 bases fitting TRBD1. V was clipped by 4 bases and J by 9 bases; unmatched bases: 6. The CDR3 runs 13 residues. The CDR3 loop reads CASSSQGAVTQYF. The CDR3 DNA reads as TGTGCCAGCAGTTCCCAGGGGGCGGTAACGCAGTATTTT.

In DNA form, the CDR3 reads TGTGCCAGCAGTTATATACCAGGGCCCGACGTCCTTGAAGCTTTCTTT. Its translation: CASSYIPGPDVLEAFF. The chain links TRBV6-6 to TRBJ1-1, with D tentatively TRBD1 (5 bases). The CDR3 runs to 16 residues. The V end lost 3 bases, the J end lost 7 bases, and 21 bases lay between the germline ends. CDR1 and CDR2 from the germline V gene are MNHNY and SVGAGI (reference sequence).